This T cell receptor beta chain emerged from a study of T cell responses to AZD1222 COVID-19 vaccine. Points on this clone: Its cognate antigen is unknown.

Trimming took 3 bases from V and 10 from J, leaving 7 bases between them. In germline, CDR1 is SGHTA, CDR2 FQGNSA. This CDR3 comprises 12 residues. Repertoires were generated with immunoSEQ multiplex PCR, while TCRdb's copy carries only in-frame clones and drops some. The data hold about 110,000 clones, with approximately 86% observed a single time. General study findings and limits: Dominant at 160-218 and 743-854, vaccine-associated CD4 TCRs also spanned spike. Repertoire sampling happened only post peak T cell response. Epitopes outside B.1.351 and B.1.1.7 mutated regions reportedly drew nearly half of spike TCRs.

The receptor was derived from an adult in good health. The sample in question was peripheral blood, obtained on day 0 of AZD1222 vaccination. The chain employs TRBV7-2 and TRBJ1-6; D call uncertain. CDR3 sequence: CASSFNNSPLHF. The CDR3 nucleotides are TGTGCCAGCAGCTTCAACAACTCACCCCTCCACTTT. The full variable domain, in which reference TRBV7-2 and TRBJ1-6 provide the parts outside the CDR3, is GAGVSQSPSNKVTEKGKDVELRCDPISGHTALYWYRQSLGQGLEFLIYFQGNSAPDKSGLPSDRFSAERTGGSVSTLTIQRTQQEDSAVYLCASSFNNSPLHFGNGTRLTVT.